The rows below give T cell receptor beta chains drawn from one sample of a study of blood T cells in healthy people across ages. TCRdb recomputed calls from the 5' RACE reads with MiXCR, one row per CDR3 protein. The sample holds roughly 700,000 distinct CDR3 sequences; 20% to 30% are singletons and the top ten take more than 8.5%. The same specimen was also included in a second study, on T cells of mothers and their children.

The sequenced material came from blood. The receptor source for this set is a boy aged 10-17 years in good health. Both conserved end residues are part of each CDR3. D genes are given only for firm matches. The listing skips clone size in some rows; elsewhere it reads once, few, many or a size class.

clone_size	d_call	v_call	j_call	cdr3_nt	cdr3_aa
few	.	TRBV5-1	TRBJ1-4	TGCGCCAGCAGCTTTATGGGGCTACCTAATGAAAAACTGTTTTTT	CASSFMGLPNEKLFF
few	.	TRBV20-1	TRBJ2-3	TGCAGTGCCGCCCCGGGGGGCCCCGGCACAGATACGCAGTATTTT	CSAAPGGPGTDTQYF
.	.	TRBV7-9	TRBJ2-1	TGTGCCAGCAGCTATCGAGACACATCCTACAATGAGCAGTTCTTC	CASSYRDTSYNEQFF
.	.	TRBV7-9	TRBJ2-7	TGTGCCAGCAGCGACAGAATCTACGAGCAGTACTTC	CASSDRIYEQYF
.	TRBD1	TRBV24-1	TRBJ2-5	TGTGCCACAAGCAACGGACAGGGAAATCAGGAGACCCAGTACTTC	CATSNGQGNQETQYF
few	TRBD2	TRBV11-2	TRBJ2-1	TGTGCCAGCAGCTTAGATGGGTCTAGCGGGAGGGCTACCTACAATGAGCAGTTCTTC	CASSLDGSSGRATYNEQFF
many	.	TRBV4-1	TRBJ1-4	TGCGCCAGCAGCCAAGAACCGGCGGACCTCATTAATGAAAAACTGTTTTTT	CASSQEPADLINEKLFF
.	TRBD1	TRBV29-1	TRBJ1-2	TGCAGCGTTGAAGAGGGACAGGCTAACTATGGCTACACCTTC	CSVEEGQANYGYTF
.	.	TRBV27	TRBJ1-2	TGTGCCAGCCGCAGGGACGATAACTATGGCTACACCTTC	CASRRDDNYGYTF
.	.	TRBV11-3	TRBJ2-7	TGTGCCAGCAGCCCTCCTGCGGACGAGCAGTACTTC	CASSPPADEQYF
few	TRBD1	TRBV10-3	TRBJ1-2	TGTGCCATGACGACGGGACAGGGACTCTATGGCTACACCTTC	CAMTTGQGLYGYTF
.	TRBD1	TRBV12-3/TRBV12-4	TRBJ1-2	TGTGCCAGCAGTTCGGACAGGGGGTATGGCTACACCTTC	CASSSDRGYGYTF
.	TRBD1	TRBV12-3/TRBV12-4	TRBJ1-4	TGTGCCAGCAGTCTGACAGGGGTGGTCGAAAAACTGTTTTTT	CASSLTGVVEKLFF
.	TRBD1	TRBV28	TRBJ2-7	TGTGCCAGCAGTTTCCACGGGGCAGGGGGTCCCTACGAGCAGTACTTC	CASSFHGAGGPYEQYF
few	.	TRBV12-3/TRBV12-4	TRBJ2-1	TGTGCCAGCAGTTCACACGACACCGCCTCCTACAATGAGCAGTTCTTC	CASSSHDTASYNEQFF
few	.	TRBV28	TRBJ2-1	TGTGCCAGCAGTTTGGGCCCCGAAGCCTACAATGAGCAGTTCTTC	CASSLGPEAYNEQFF
few	.	TRBV5-6	TRBJ2-1	TGTGCCAGCAGCCCTACCCCGCAGGGCAGGGACTCAGAGCAGTTCTTC	CASSPTPQGRDSEQFF
.	TRBD2	TRBV29-1	TRBJ2-1	TGCAGCTCGGGGAGGGGTAATGAGCAGTTCTTC	CSSGRGNEQFF
.	.	TRBV29-1	TRBJ2-7	TGCAGCGTTGCGGCCGGAGGGCCCCCCTACGAGCAGTACTTC	CSVAAGGPPYEQYF
few	.	TRBV29-1	TRBJ1-4	TGCAGCGTTACTGTCCTACAGGGAAACGAAAAACTGTTTTTT	CSVTVLQGNEKLFF
.	.	TRBV5-1	TRBJ2-7	TGCGCCAGCAGCTTAGAACCCATCTCCTACGAGCAGTACTTC	CASSLEPISYEQYF
.	.	TRBV4-3	TRBJ1-2	TGCGCCAGCAGCCCATCCGGGGGGCTTGGTGGCTACACCTTC	CASSPSGGLGGYTF
.	TRBD1	TRBV9	TRBJ1-2	TGTGCCAGCAGCGTAGTCGGCGGGGGGACAGGGCATGGCTACACCTTC	CASSVVGGGTGHGYTF
few	TRBD1	TRBV29-1	TRBJ1-4	TGCAGCGTTGTCGAGACAGGGGAGAAAAAACTGTTTTTT	CSVVETGEKKLFF
few	.	TRBV12-3/TRBV12-4	TRBJ2-7	TGTGCCAGCAGTTTTGTTGCGGGGTCGCAAAGGAAGAGCGAGCAGTACTTC	CASSFVAGSQRKSEQYF
few	.	TRBV20-1	TRBJ2-5	TGCAGTGCCATTAGCAGAGAGACCCAGTACTTC	CSAISRETQYF
few	TRBD2	TRBV4-1	TRBJ2-1	TGCGCCAGCAGCCGCGGACTAGATGACAATGAGCAGTTCTTC	CASSRGLDDNEQFF
few	.	TRBV6-8	TRBJ2-5	TGTGCCAGCAGGGCAGAAGCGGGCCGCGAGACCCAGTACTTC	CASRAEAGRETQYF
few	.	TRBV14	TRBJ1-1	TGTGCCAGCAGCCCACAGGGAGCACTGAAAGCTTTCTTT	CASSPQGALKAFF
few	.	TRBV5-1	TRBJ1-2	TGCGCCAGCAGCTTAGGAACGACAGCGGGAGTCGGCTACACCTTC	CASSLGTTAGVGYTF
.	.	TRBV21-1	TRBJ2-7	TGTGCCAGCAGCAAAACCGGACAGGGGACCGCCTACGAGCAGTACTTC	CASSKTGQGTAYEQYF
.	TRBD2	TRBV6-5	TRBJ2-1	TGTGCCAGCAGCCTTAGCGGGGGGGACAATGGGCAGTTCTTC	CASSLSGGDNGQFF
few	.	TRBV7-2	TRBJ2-5	TGTGCCAGCACTATCCTGGGAGAGACCCAGTACTTC	CASTILGETQYF
.	TRBD2	TRBV4-3	TRBJ2-1	TGCGCCAGCAGCCCCCTTCCGGGACTAGCCTACAATGAGCAGTTCTTC	CASSPLPGLAYNEQFF
.	.	TRBV24-1	TRBJ1-1	TGTGCCACCAGTGATTTGGGGGGGCAGGCGAACACTGAAGCTTTCTTT	CATSDLGGQANTEAFF
few	TRBD1	TRBV29-1	TRBJ2-3	TGCAGCGTTGGGGACCCGGGACAGGGGGTTTCAGATACGCAGTATTTT	CSVGDPGQGVSDTQYF
few	.	TRBV4-3	TRBJ2-4	TGCGCCAGCAGCCAAGCCCCCATGGGTCAAGCCAAAAACATTCAGTACTTC	CASSQAPMGQAKNIQYF
.	TRBD2	TRBV20-1	TRBJ2-7	TGCAGTGCTGAGCGGAGCAGGGGTGAGAAACTAGCGGGAGTTGAGCAGTACTTC	CSAERSRGEKLAGVEQYF
.	.	TRBV15	TRBJ2-5	TGTGCCGCCAGCGGCCGCCAAGGCGGGGCTAAAGAGACCCAGTACTTC	CAASGRQGGAKETQYF
few	TRBD2	TRBV15	TRBJ2-5	TGTGCCACCAGCAGAGATCCTGGGACTAGCTTTTCAGAGACCCAGTACTTC	CATSRDPGTSFSETQYF
.	TRBD1	TRBV5-1	TRBJ2-7	TGCGCCAGCAGCGACCAGGGGGCGTATGGCGAGCAGTACTTC	CASSDQGAYGEQYF
few	.	TRBV12-3/TRBV12-4	TRBJ2-4	TGTGCCAGCAGTTTAAGACCGCCAGGGGTAGACATTCAGTACTTC	CASSLRPPGVDIQYF
.	.	TRBV7-7	TRBJ2-1	TGTGCTAGCAGCTTAGAGCAAGGAAATGAGCAGTTCTTC	CASSLEQGNEQFF
.	.	TRBV4-3	TRBJ2-2	TGCACCAGCAGCCAAGGTCGTGACGGGGTAAACACCGGGGAGCTGTTTTTT	CTSSQGRDGVNTGELFF
.	.	TRBV29-1	TRBJ1-2	TGCAGCGTTGAGAGGGCCAGGGAAAGGTCTTATGGCTACACCTTC	CSVERARERSYGYTF
.	.	TRBV4-1	TRBJ2-7	TGCGCCAGCAGCCCCCGAAACGCCGGCTTATCGTCCCACGAGCAGTACTTC	CASSPRNAGLSSHEQYF
.	.	TRBV4-1	TRBJ2-7	TGCGCCAGCAGCCAAGATGGCACCAACTACGAGCAGTACTTC	CASSQDGTNYEQYF
few	TRBD1	TRBV12-3/TRBV12-4	TRBJ2-2	TGTGCCAGCAGTTTACCGCGGGACAGGGCGGATAGGGTGGAGCTGTTTTTT	CASSLPRDRADRVELFF
few	TRBD1	TRBV28	TRBJ2-7	TGTGCCAGCAGTTTACCGGACAGGGCCTACGAGCAGTACTTC	CASSLPDRAYEQYF
many	TRBD1	TRBV29-1	TRBJ1-1	TGCAGCGCCCGGACAGGGGGCACTGAAGCTTTCTTT	CSARTGGTEAFF
.	TRBD1	TRBV24-1	TRBJ2-5	TGTGCCACCAGTGACCTAGGGACAGGGAGGGAGACCCAGTACTTC	CATSDLGTGRETQYF
.	TRBD1	TRBV7-9	TRBJ1-4	TGTGCCAGCAGCTTACGGGACAGGGACGAAAAACTGTTTTTT	CASSLRDRDEKLFF
few	.	TRBV9	TRBJ2-1	TGTGCCAGCGGGATGAATGAGCAGTTCTTC	CASGMNEQFF
.	.	TRBV11-3	TRBJ2-5	TGTGCCAGCAGCTCCCTGGGGGGTCTCGAAGAGACCCAGTACTTC	CASSSLGGLEETQYF
few	.	TRBV9	TRBJ2-7	TGTGCCAGCAGCACACGGGACCTGGGCGAGCAGTACTTC	CASSTRDLGEQYF
few	TRBD2	TRBV12-3/TRBV12-4	TRBJ2-3	TGTGCCAGCAGTGGACTAGCGGAGATTAGCACAGATACGCAGTATTTT	CASSGLAEISTDTQYF
few	.	TRBV29-1	TRBJ1-1	TGCAGCGCCGGGGGAGGGAAGAGGGCGAACACTGAAGCTTTCTTT	CSAGGGKRANTEAFF